The 13 T cell receptor beta chains listed next were all sequenced from one sample in a study of CD8 T cells in Susac syndrome. Random hexamers served to reverse transcribe about 0.5 to 1 ug RNA. TCRdb redid the calling of the immunoSEQ multiplex PCR reads with MiXCR, one entry per CDR3 protein. The sample has approximately 210,000 distinct CDR3 sequences; approximately 94% are singletons. The sample consisted of CD4+ T cells from PBMCs. These receptor sequences come from a human donor with Susac syndrome.

A few counts support this clonotype. The J gene is TRBJ2-3, the V gene TRBV28; D possibly corresponds to TRBD2 (7 bases). V was pared by 3 bases and J by 6 bases, with 10 bases between. CDR3 length: 13 amino acids. Germline-derived CDR1 and CDR2 are MDHEN and SYDVKM. The CDR3 DNA is TGTGCCAGCAGTTTGGGGGGGCTGGATACGCAGTATTTT. This sequence encodes CASSLGGLDTQYF.

This clonotype was seen just once. This rearrangement joins TRBV5-1 to TRBJ2-1; 12 positions agree with TRBD2. J lost 9 bases, V lost 0 bases, and 10 bases had no gene match. CDR3 length equals 17 residues. Germline V gene sequence: CDR1 SGHRS, CDR2 YFSETQ. CDR3 residues: CASSLEGASGGASEQFF. CDR3 nucleotide sequence: TGCGCCAGCAGCTTGGAAGGAGCTAGCGGGGGGGCTAGTGAGCAGTTCTTC.

The V gene is TRBV20-1, the J gene TRBJ1-6; D unclear. Germline CDR1 reads DFQATT; CDR2 reads SNEGSKA (reference sequence). V was trimmed by 0 bases and J by 6 bases, leaving 12 bases between them. The CDR3 runs to 15 residues. The CDR3 bases are TGCAGTGCTAGAGAGTTCAGTCATCCTAATTCACCCCTCCACTTT. This gives the protein CSAREFSHPNSPLHF.

The chain joins TRBV6-5 to TRBJ1-5, with 8 nucleotides matching TRBD1. CDR3 length equals 15 residues. Germline V lookup: CDR1 MNHEY, CDR2 SVGAGI. V dropped 4 bases and J dropped 6; count of bases not matched to a gene: 8. The CDR3 is CASSSSGGAGQPQHF. CDR3 coding DNA: TGTGCCAGCAGTTCCTCAGGGGGCGCGGGTCAGCCCCAGCATTTT.

The V gene is TRBV18, the J gene TRBJ1-1; D is uncertain. The V end lost 3 bases, the J end lost 1 base, and 12 bases lay between the germline ends. The CDR3 has 15 residues. Germline CDR1 and CDR2: KGHSH and LQKENI. CDR3 coding DNA: TGTGCCAGCTCACCGGGTTCAGGACCGAACACTGAAGCTTTCTTT. Amino acids: CASSPGSGPNTEAFF.

The chain has TRBV4-2 and TRBJ1-6; 9 bases are shared with TRBD1. This CDR3 is 13 amino acids long. Germline-derived CDR1 and CDR2 are LGHNA and YNFKEQ. The ends lost 0 bases at V and 17 bases at J; junction bases unmatched: 5. The CDR3 DNA reads as TGTGCCAGCAGCCAAGACCGGGACAGGGACTTCCACTTT. This translates into CASSQDRDRDFHF.

V and J are TRBV9 and TRBJ1-2, with D maybe TRBD1 (5 bases). V lost 10 bases and J lost 3, with 22 bases in between. CDR1 and CDR2 from the germline V gene are SGDLS and YYNGEE. This CDR3 has 15 amino acids. The CDR3 nucleotides are TGTGCCGGAGGGGCAGCGGGTTCCGACTACTATGGCTACACCTTC. Residues: CAGGAAGSDYYGYTF. Full variable domain (outside the CDR3, taken from reference TRBV9 and TRBJ1-2): DSGVTQTPKHLITATGQRVTLRCSPRSGDLSVYWYQQSLDQGLQFLIQYYNGEERAKGNILERFSAQQFPDLHSELNLSSLELGDSALYFCAGGAAGSDYYGYTFGSGTRLTVV.

The V call is TRBV20-1, the J call TRBJ2-7, with D possibly matching TRBD2 (6 bases). The germline CDR1 and CDR2 sequences are DFQATT and SNEGSKA (reference sequence). The CDR3 sequence is 13 residues long. V lost 5 bases and J lost 6, with 17 bases in between. CDR3 DNA: TGCAGTGCTCCCCGGGAGACTCAAGGCGAGCAGTACTTC. It specifies CSAPRETQGEQYF.

V and J are TRBV29-1 and TRBJ2-1, with TRBD1 matching over 7 bases. The CDR3 contains 14 residues. From germline, CDR1 is SQVTM and CDR2 ANQGSEA. The V gene end was trimmed by 7 bases and the J gene end by 9 bases; junction bases not matched to a gene: 15. In DNA form, the CDR3 reads TGCAGCGACCGCTCCGGGACAGTGAAGGGTGAGCAGTTCTTC. Protein product: CSDRSGTVKGEQFF.

V usage is TRBV30 and J usage is TRBJ2-2; 13 bases agree with TRBD2. V lost 2 bases, J lost 7 bases, and 7 bases stayed unmatched. This CDR3 is built from 16 residues. In germline, CDR1 is GTSNPN, CDR2 SVGIG (reference sequence). Here the CDR3 reads CAWSRTSGGEVGELFF. CDR3 nucleotides: TGTGCCTGGAGTCGTACTAGCGGGGGGGAGGTCGGGGAGCTGTTTTTT.

The chain employs TRBV14 and TRBJ2-3; TRBD2 agrees at 8 bases. The CDR3 is made up of 14 amino acids. V was clipped by 4 bases and J by 4 bases; unmatched bases: 4. The V gene's germline CDR1 is SGHDN and CDR2 FVKESK. CDR3 coding DNA: TGTGCCAGCAGCCCGGGACTAGGTGCAGATACGCAGTATTTT. This gives the protein CASSPGLGADTQYF.

This clonotype showed up just once. The J gene is TRBJ1-4, the V gene TRBV9, with D unclear. V dropped 0 bases and J dropped 4 bases, with 10 bases sitting between them. Germline V gene data show CDR1 as SGDLS and CDR2 as YYNGEE. This CDR3 is built from 15 residues. For the CDR3, the DNA is TGTGCCAGCAGCGTAGGAGGGCAGAATAATGAAAAACTGTTTTTT. Protein product: CASSVGGQNNEKLFF.

This clonotype was counted once. The junction does not match germline at one end; this may be a read error. The chain joins TRBV7-7 to TRBJ2-5; 11 nucleotides line up with TRBD2. Germline-derived CDR1 and CDR2 are SSHAT and FNYEAQ (reference sequence). CDR3 size: 17 residues. The CDR3 sequence: CASSLDGTSGRRETQYF. The CDR3 DNA follows: TGTGCTAGCAGCTTAGATGGGACTAGCGGAAGGAGAGAGACCCAGTACTTC.